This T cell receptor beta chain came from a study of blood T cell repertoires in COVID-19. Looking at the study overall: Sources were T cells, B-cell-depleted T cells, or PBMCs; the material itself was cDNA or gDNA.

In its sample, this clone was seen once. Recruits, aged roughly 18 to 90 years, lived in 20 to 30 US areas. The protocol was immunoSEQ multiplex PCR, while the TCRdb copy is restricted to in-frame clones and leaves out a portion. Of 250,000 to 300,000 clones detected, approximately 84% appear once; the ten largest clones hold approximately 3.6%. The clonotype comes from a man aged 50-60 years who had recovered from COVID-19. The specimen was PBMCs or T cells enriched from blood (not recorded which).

The chain's CDR3 is CASGFTSGTSGSAYEQFF. DNA of the CDR3: TGTGCTAGTGGTTTCACCTCCGGGACTAGCGGGAGTGCATATGAGCAGTTCTTC. The chain carries TRBV12-5 and TRBJ2-1; 14 bases line up with TRBD2. CDR1 LGHNT and CDR2 FRNRAP come from the germline V gene. The V gene end was trimmed by 3 bases and the J gene end by 8 bases; junction bases not matched to a gene: 12. The CDR3 consists of 18 residues.